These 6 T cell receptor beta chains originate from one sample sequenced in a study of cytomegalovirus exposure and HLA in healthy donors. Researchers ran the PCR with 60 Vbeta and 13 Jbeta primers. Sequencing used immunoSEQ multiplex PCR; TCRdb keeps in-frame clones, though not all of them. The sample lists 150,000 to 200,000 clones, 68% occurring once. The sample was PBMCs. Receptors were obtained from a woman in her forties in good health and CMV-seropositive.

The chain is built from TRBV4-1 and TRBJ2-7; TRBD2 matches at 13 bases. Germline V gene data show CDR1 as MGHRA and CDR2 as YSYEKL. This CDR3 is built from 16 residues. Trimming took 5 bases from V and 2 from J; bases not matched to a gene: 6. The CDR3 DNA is TGCGCCAGCAGCTATGATGGGACTAGCGGGGCCTACGAGCAGTACTTC. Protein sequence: CASSYDGTSGAYEQYF.

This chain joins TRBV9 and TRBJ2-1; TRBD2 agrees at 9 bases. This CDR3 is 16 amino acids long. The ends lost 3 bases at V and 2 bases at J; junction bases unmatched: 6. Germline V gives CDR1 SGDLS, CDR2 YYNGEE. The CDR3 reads CASSARLAVPYNEQFF. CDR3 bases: TGTGCCAGCAGCGCGAGACTAGCGGTACCCTACAATGAGCAGTTCTTC.

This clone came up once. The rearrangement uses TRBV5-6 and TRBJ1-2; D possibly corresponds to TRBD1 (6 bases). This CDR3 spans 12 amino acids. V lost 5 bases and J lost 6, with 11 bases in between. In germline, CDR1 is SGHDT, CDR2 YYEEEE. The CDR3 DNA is TGTGCCAGCAGTTCAGGGGCGGATGGCTACACCTTC. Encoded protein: CASSSGADGYTF.

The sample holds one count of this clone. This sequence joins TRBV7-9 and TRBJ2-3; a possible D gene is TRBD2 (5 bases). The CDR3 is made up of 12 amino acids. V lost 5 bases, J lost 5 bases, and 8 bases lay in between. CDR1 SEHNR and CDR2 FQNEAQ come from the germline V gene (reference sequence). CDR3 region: CASSQLGDTQYF. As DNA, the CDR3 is TGTGCCAGCAGCCAACTAGGAGATACGCAGTATTTT. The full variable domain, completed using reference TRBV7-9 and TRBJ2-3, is DTGVSQNPRHKITKRGQNVTFRCDPISEHNRLYWYRQTLGQGPEFLTYFQNEAQLEKSRLLSDRFSAERPKGSFSTLEIQRTEQGDSAMYLCASSQLGDTQYFGPGTRLTVL.

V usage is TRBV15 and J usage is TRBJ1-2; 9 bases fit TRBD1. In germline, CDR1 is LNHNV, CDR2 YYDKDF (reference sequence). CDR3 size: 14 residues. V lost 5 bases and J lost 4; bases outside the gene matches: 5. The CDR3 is CATSAGGQGYGYTF. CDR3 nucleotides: TGTGCCACCAGCGCGGGGGGACAGGGCTATGGCTACACCTTC. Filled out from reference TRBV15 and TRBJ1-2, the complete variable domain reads DAMVIQNPRYQVTQFGKPVTLSCSQTLNHNVMYWYQQKSSQAPKLLFHYYDKDFNNEADTPDNFQSRRPNTSFCFLDIRSPGLGDTAMYLCATSAGGQGYGYTFGSGTRLTVV.

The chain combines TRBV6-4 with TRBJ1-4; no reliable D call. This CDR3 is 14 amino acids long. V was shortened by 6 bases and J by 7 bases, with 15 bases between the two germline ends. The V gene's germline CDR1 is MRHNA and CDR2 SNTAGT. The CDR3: CASSPTTGSEKLFF. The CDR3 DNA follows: TGTGCCAGCAGCCCAACCACGGGGTCTGAAAAACTGTTTTTT.